The rows below give T cell receptor beta chains drawn from one sample of a study of graft-versus-host responses after intestinal transplantation. Sequenced by immunoSEQ multiplex PCR; TCRdb stores in-frame clones only, minus some. The table includes 7,000 to 9,000 clones, more than 30% detected once. This material consisted of alloreactive CD4+ T cells from a mixed lymphocyte reaction culture, taken before transplantation. Receptor source: a human patient who was an organ donor for intestinal transplantation. Each CDR3 is given without its conserved first and last residue. The order of the fields is V gene, J gene, CDR3 protein.

>TRBV11-3|TRBJ2-2
ASSRRTRDTGELF
>TRBV11-3|TRBJ1-6
ASSFSAYNSPLH
>TRBV5-4|TRBJ2-7
ASTRGAQGEQY
>TRBV5-1|TRBJ2-3
ASSLGAGGPGTDTQY
>TRBV27|TRBJ2-3
ASSWAGSDTQY
>TRBV6-5|TRBJ2-2
ASSEAGTGELF
>TRBV2|TRBJ1-5
ASSEALRAQPQH
>TRBV5-5|TRBJ1-2
ASRLSVGGYT
>TRBV2|TRBJ2-7
ANGGTGLSYEQY
>TRBV5-8|TRBJ1-5
ASRDLAVGQPQH